Listed here are 31 T cell receptor beta chains from one sample, sequenced in a study of vaccination and CD4 T cells after COVID-19. The treatment is: roughly 10-day PBMC culture with coronavirus spike peptide pools or control peptides (ViraFEST assay). No cognate antigen is known for these TCRs. The Oncomine TCR Beta short-read assay sequenced DNA from cultured CD4+ T cells. TCRdb ran MiXCR on the PCR reads and lists one entry per CDR3 protein. The data contain fewer than 15,000 distinct CDR3 sequences, roughly 60% of them singletons. The sequenced sample consisted of CD4+ T cells from blood, cultured in vitro. Source of these receptors: a human donor who had recovered from COVID-19.

This clonotype was seen a single time. The rearrangement uses TRBV7-2 and TRBJ2-2; 9 positions match TRBD2. The J segment lost 0 bases and the V segment lost 10 bases, leaving 6 bases of the junction unmatched. Germline CDR1 is SGHTA and CDR2 is FQGNSA. The CDR3 loop spans 15 amino acids. Here the CDR3 reads CATGPSGANTGELFF. In nucleotides, the CDR3 is TGTGCCACGGGTCCTAGCGGGGCGAACACCGGGGAGCTGTTTTTT.

This rearrangement joins TRBV5-1 to TRBJ2-7; 11 bases match TRBD1. V gave up 4 bases and J gave up 7 bases; unmatched junction bases: 7. The CDR3 spans 14 residues. CDR1 is SGHRS, CDR2 YFSETQ, per germline. The CDR3 reads CASSPGTGGTEQYF. The CDR3 DNA reads TGCGCCAGCAGCCCCGGGACAGGGGGGACGGAGCAGTACTTC.

This clonotype was picked up one time. The chain couples TRBV20-1 to TRBJ1-5; maybe TRBD1 (5 bases). This CDR3 contains 15 residues. The germline CDR1 and CDR2 sequences are DFQATT and SNEGSKA (reference sequence). Trimming took 6 bases from V and 5 from J, leaving 20 bases between them. DNA for the CDR3: TGCAGTGCGCCGATGGAAGGAGGGACTGATCAGCCCCAGCATTTT. Its translation is CSAPMEGGTDQPQHF.

This clonotype was seen a handful of times. CDR3 DNA sequence: TGCAGTGCTCCAGACCGGTTATATAATTCACCCCTCCACTTT. Protein sequence: CSAPDRLYNSPLHF. The rearrangement uses TRBV20-1 and TRBJ1-6; D gene ambiguous. There are 14 residues in the CDR3. Per the germline V gene, CDR1 is DFQATT and CDR2 is SNEGSKA (reference sequence). V shed 5 bases and J shed 4 bases, with 12 bases lying between them.

This rearrangement joins TRBV2 to TRBJ2-7; 10 nucleotides agree with TRBD2. CDR1 and CDR2 (germline): SNHLY, FYNNEI. This CDR3 region has 14 residues. The trim removed 4 bases at V and 2 bases at J, leaving 2 bases unmatched. CDR3 region: CASSGTSGTYEQYF. The CDR3 DNA sequence: TGTGCCAGCAGTGGAACTAGCGGGACCTACGAGCAGTACTTC. Together with reference TRBV2 and TRBJ2-7, the CDR3 gives the full variable domain: EPEVTQTPSHQVTQMGQEVILRCVPISNHLYFYWYRQILGQKVEFLVSFYNNEISEKSEIFDDQFSVERPDGSNFTLKIRSTKLEDSAMYFCASSGTSGTYEQYFGPGTRLTVT.

Only a few counts were recorded for this clonotype. V gene TRBV15 combines with J gene TRBJ1-5; no clear D gene. The CDR3 loop spans 17 amino acids. CDR1 LNHNV and CDR2 YYDKDF come from the germline V gene (reference sequence). V shed 0 bases and J shed 2 bases, with 14 bases lying between them. The CDR3, as DNA: TGTGCCACCAGCAGAGATTTAATCCGGATGGGCAATCAGCCCCAGCATTTT. Translated, it gives CATSRDLIRMGNQPQHF.

The chain carries TRBV27 and TRBJ1-2, with D maybe TRBD1 (5 bases). Germline assignment: CDR1 MNHEY and CDR2 SMNVEV (reference sequence). The CDR3 runs to 15 residues. The V end lost 5 bases, the J end lost 8 bases, and 21 bases lay between the germline ends. This CDR3 reads CASSPGPNYRKGYTF. The CDR3 DNA sequence: TGTGCCAGCAGTCCGGGGCCAAATTATCGGAAGGGCTACACCTTC.

The chain carries TRBV19 and TRBJ2-2; 9 bases are a match to TRBD2. CDR1 is LNHDA and CDR2 is SQIVND in the germline V gene (reference sequence). Trimming cost V 2 bases and J 6 bases; bases outside gene matches: 13. The CDR3 is 18 residues long. The CDR3 loop is CASSISGGTSFRSGELFF. CDR3 DNA sequence: TGTGCCAGTAGTATATCCGGAGGGACTAGCTTTAGGTCCGGGGAGCTGTTTTTT.

V usage is TRBV15 and J usage is TRBJ2-6, with TRBD1 as a possible D gene (5 bases). The CDR3 contains 15 residues. Germline-derived CDR1 and CDR2 are LNHNV and YYDKDF (reference sequence). Trimming stripped 1 base from V and 1 base from J, with 5 bases between. The CDR3 loop is CATSRGQSGANVLTF. As DNA, the CDR3 is TGTGCCACCAGCAGAGGACAGTCTGGGGCCAACGTCCTGACTTTC. Full variable domain (remainder filled in from reference TRBV15 and TRBJ2-6): DAMVIQNPRYQVTQFGKPVTLSCSQTLNHNVMYWYQQKSSQAPKLLFHYYDKDFNNEADTPDNFQSRRPNTSFCFLDIRSPGLGDTAMYLCATSRGQSGANVLTFGAGSRLTVL.

The chain employs TRBV20-1 and TRBJ2-1; D ambiguous. The germline V gene has CDR1 DFQATT and CDR2 SNEGSKA (reference sequence). CDR3 length equals 14 residues. V was pared by 4 bases and J by 2 bases, with 12 bases between. The CDR3 DNA is TGCAGTGCTACAAAGGTTACCCCCTACAATGAGCAGTTCTTC. This sequence encodes CSATKVTPYNEQFF.

This clonotype was counted once. The chain uses TRBV5-4 and TRBJ1-2; D unresolved. CDR1 and CDR2 (germline): SGHNT, YYREEE (reference sequence). The V end was cut by 5 bases, the J end by 7 bases, with 18 bases between. This CDR3 spans 14 amino acids. The CDR3 is CASSEIGISGGYTF. CDR3 bases: TGTGCCAGCAGTGAAATCGGGATCTCAGGTGGCTACACCTTC.

V is TRBV7-6 and J is TRBJ2-5; tentative D call: TRBD2 (6 bases). Germline values: CDR1 SGHVS, CDR2 FNYEAQ. This CDR3 region has 15 residues. V lost 5 bases, J lost 1 base, and 14 bases lay in between. The CDR3 DNA reads TGTGCCAGCAGCCCTATCCCCGGGAGCCAAGAGACCCAGTACTTC. Translated: CASSPIPGSQETQYF.

The chain uses TRBV20-1 and TRBJ1-5, with D perhaps matching TRBD1 (6 bases). V was trimmed by 6 bases and J by 5 bases, leaving 23 bases between them. The CDR3 runs 16 residues. Germline CDR1 and CDR2: DFQATT and SNEGSKA (reference sequence). The CDR3 loop is CSAVAQGWSWDQPQHF. CDR3 bases: TGCAGTGCGGTGGCCCAGGGGTGGAGTTGGGATCAGCCCCAGCATTTT.

The table lists this clonotype with a few counts. The J gene is TRBJ2-7, the V gene TRBV30, with 10 positions matching TRBD1. CDR3 size: 14 residues. The J segment lost 1 base and the V segment lost 1 base, leaving 1 base of the junction unmatched. The germline CDR1 and CDR2 sequences are GTSNPN and SVGIG (reference sequence). Here the CDR3 reads CAWSGTGGSYEQYF. The CDR3 DNA reads TGTGCCTGGAGTGGGACAGGGGGATCCTACGAGCAGTACTTC.

This chain links TRBV4-1 with TRBJ1-5; D gene ambiguous. Between the trimmed V and J ends, which lost 1 base and 6 bases, there was a span of 22 bases. This CDR3 is built from 18 residues. Germline V gives CDR1 MGHRA, CDR2 YSYEKL. CDR3 amino acids: CASSQVDMGMSAGQPQHF. CDR3 DNA sequence: TGCGCCAGCAGCCAAGTCGACATGGGCATGAGCGCGGGTCAGCCCCAGCATTTT.

Concerning this clonotype itself: A read error may produce the germline difference seen at one junction end. The chain links TRBV20-1 to TRBJ2-3; D might be TRBD1 or TRBD2, each matching 6 bases. The CDR3 extends over 14 amino acids. Per germline, CDR1 DFQATT and CDR2 SNEGSKA (reference sequence). CDR3 bases: TGCAGTGCTAAGGGGGAGGCCCCCACAGATACGCTGTATTTT. Protein sequence: CSAKGEAPTDTLYF.

The chain uses TRBV12-3 or TRBV12-4 and TRBJ1-5, with D hard to call. This CDR3 region has 13 residues. Trimming removed 5 bases from V and 1 base from J, with 6 bases in between. The CDR3 here is CASSGRSNQPQHF. CDR3 in DNA: TGTGCCAGCAGTGGAAGGAGCAATCAGCCCCAGCATTTT.

This chain links TRBV20-1 with TRBJ1-2; D gene ambiguous. The V gene's germline CDR1 is DFQATT and CDR2 SNEGSKA (reference sequence). The CDR3 runs to 15 residues. Trimming removed 3 bases at V and 2 bases at J, with 16 bases between. The CDR3 sequence: CSASVSPTLNYGYTF. The CDR3 coding sequence is TGCAGTGCTAGTGTCTCCCCAACGTTAAACTATGGCTACACCTTC.

The V and J genes are TRBV6-5 and TRBJ2-3, with a weak D call TRBD1 (6 bases). V lost 3 bases to trimming and J lost 6 bases, with 13 bases between them. The CDR3 consists of 14 residues. The germline V gene has CDR1 MNHEY and CDR2 SVGAGI. For the CDR3, the DNA is TGTGCCAGCAGTTATCAGGGGCCACCGGATACGCAGTATTTT. This encodes CASSYQGPPDTQYF.

This clonotype was detected a few times. No conserved phenylalanine or tryptophan is present at the end of the CDR3, so a read error is the likely explanation. The CDR3 nucleotides read TGTGCCAGCAGCCGACCGGGACAGGGACATCAGCCCCAGCATTTG. Translation: CASSRPGQGHQPQHL. The V call is TRBV6-2 or TRBV6-3, the J call TRBJ1-5; 9 positions agree with TRBD1. Germline trimming cut 6 bases from V and 5 bases from J; bases unmatched to any gene: 8. The CDR3 runs 15 residues. Germline V gene data show CDR1 as MNHEY and CDR2 as SVGEGT.

The chain couples TRBV28 to TRBJ2-3; the match to TRBD2 covers 11 bases. This CDR3 is 17 amino acids long. Germline assignment: CDR1 MDHEN and CDR2 SYDVKM. V was clipped by 5 bases and J by 1 base; unmatched bases: 8. CDR3 DNA sequence: TGTGCCAGCAGTCTTGGCCTGACTAGCGGGGGCACAGATACGCAGTATTTT. Encoded protein: CASSLGLTSGGTDTQYF.

The genes are TRBV19 and TRBJ1-5; D is perhaps TRBD1 (5 bases). Germline assignment: CDR1 LNHDA and CDR2 SQIVND (reference sequence). This CDR3 is built from 17 residues. V dropped 4 bases and J dropped 1 base, with 17 bases sitting between them. DNA for the CDR3: TGTGCCAGTAGTACAGGGACCGGGTACCACAGCAATCAGCCCCAGCATTTT. Its translation is CASSTGTGYHSNQPQHF.

The chain joins TRBV20-1 to TRBJ2-7; TRBD2 might be the D (6 bases). This CDR3 spans 11 amino acids. The germline gives CDR1 DFQATT, CDR2 SNEGSKA (reference sequence). Trimming cost V 3 bases and J 3 bases, with 6 bases left between them. Here the CDR3 DNA reads TGCAGTGCTAGCGGGAGCTACGAGCAGTACTTC. Encoded protein: CSASGSYEQYF.

The chain couples TRBV28 to TRBJ1-3, with 7 nucleotides matching TRBD1. Germline V gene sequence: CDR1 MDHEN, CDR2 SYDVKM. CDR3 length: 14 residues. Trimming took 3 bases from V and 2 from J; bases not matched to a gene: 1. In DNA form, the CDR3 reads TGTGCCAGCAGTTTGGGGACAGCTGGAAACACCATATATTTT. Protein: CASSLGTAGNTIYF. Full variable domain (missing parts from reference TRBV28 and TRBJ1-3): DVKVTQSSRYLVKRTGEKVFLECVQDMDHENMFWYRQDPGLGLRLIYFSYDVKMKEKGDIPEGYSVSREKKERFSLILESASTNQTSMYLCASSLGTAGNTIYFGEGSWLTVV.

The chain links TRBV2 to TRBJ2-5, with D hard to call. Trimming cost V 3 bases and J 7 bases, with 9 bases left between them. The CDR3 is 12 amino acids. Germline CDR1 is SNHLY and CDR2 is FYNNEI. The DNA of the CDR3 is TGTGCCAGCAGTGAGAGAGGTGTGACCCAGTACTTC. This sequence encodes CASSERGVTQYF.

The V call is TRBV7-2, the J call TRBJ2-7; 7 bases agree with TRBD2. The CDR3 sequence is 14 residues long. V was clipped by 5 bases and J by 12 bases; unmatched bases: 16. CDR1 and CDR2 from the germline V gene are SGHTA and FQGNSA. The CDR3 DNA follows: TGTGCCAGCAGCCCACGTGCGGAGAAGACTAGCCTGTACTTC. Amino acids: CASSPRAEKTSLYF.

With respect to this clonotype: One end of the junction varies from germline; a read error may be responsible. This chain uses TRBV20-1 with TRBJ1-5; possibly TRBD1 for D (5 bases). Germline V lookup: CDR1 DFQATT, CDR2 SNEGSKA (reference sequence). CDR3 length equals 17 residues. Here the CDR3 DNA reads TGCAGTGCAAGAGCCGACGCCCGGGACGGAAGCAATCAGCCCCAGCATTTT. Protein product: CSARADARDGSNQPQHF.

This sequence joins TRBV27 and TRBJ2-3; the D is unclear. V was cut by 6 bases and J by 1 base, with 8 bases left in between. CDR3 length: 13 residues. Germline V gene sequence: CDR1 MNHEY, CDR2 SMNVEV (reference sequence). CDR3 sequence (DNA): TGTGCCAGCAGAGCTTACGGCACAGATACGCAGTATTTT. It yields the protein CASRAYGTDTQYF.

The chain recombines TRBV5-4 with TRBJ1-1, with D unresolved. Trimming stripped 5 bases from V and 0 bases from J, with 8 bases between. Germline V gives CDR1 SGHNT, CDR2 YYREEE (reference sequence). The CDR3 consists of 13 residues. The CDR3 here is CASRGDLNTEAFF. CDR3 in DNA: TGTGCCAGCAGAGGCGATTTGAACACTGAAGCTTTCTTT.

The chain uses TRBV9 and TRBJ2-1, with 7 bases that match TRBD2. Germline trimming cut 2 bases from V and 5 bases from J; bases unmatched to any gene: 7. Germline V gene data show CDR1 as SGDLS and CDR2 as YYNGEE. CDR3 length: 15 residues. CDR3 sequence: CASSVSGLRNNEQFF. For the CDR3, the DNA is TGTGCCAGCAGCGTTAGCGGGTTAAGAAACAATGAGCAGTTCTTC.

The rearrangement links TRBV15 to TRBJ2-7; D is unresolved. Germline V CDR1 and CDR2: LNHNV, YYDKDF (reference sequence). V lost 3 bases and J lost 0, with 15 bases in between. The CDR3 extends over 16 amino acids. In DNA, the CDR3 is TGTGCCACCAGCAGCCTGATGTGGGGAAGCTCCTACGAGCAGTACTTC. Encoded protein: CATSSLMWGSSYEQYF.